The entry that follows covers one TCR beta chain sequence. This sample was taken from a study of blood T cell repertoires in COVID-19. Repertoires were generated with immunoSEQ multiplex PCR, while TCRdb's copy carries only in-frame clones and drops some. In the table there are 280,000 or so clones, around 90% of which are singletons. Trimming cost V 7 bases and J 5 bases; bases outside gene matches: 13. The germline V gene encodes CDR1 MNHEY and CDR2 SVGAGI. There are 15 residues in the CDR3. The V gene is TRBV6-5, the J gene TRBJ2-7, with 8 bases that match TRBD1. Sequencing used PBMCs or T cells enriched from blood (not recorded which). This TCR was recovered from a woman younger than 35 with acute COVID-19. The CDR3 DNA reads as TGTGCCAGCAAAAGCGACAGGGGCACCCCTAACGAGCAGTACTTC. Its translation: CASKSDRGTPNEQYF.